This TCR beta chain stems from a study of cytomegalovirus exposure and HLA in healthy donors. Overall study findings and caveats: Rare TCR sequences predominated, though certain public TCRs were found in many donors. The study put 160 or so TCR beta chains on its list as cytomegalovirus-associated. First-cohort TCR clusters tended to co-occur in the approximately 120 validation repertoires, a later analysis found.

Generated by immunoSEQ multiplex PCR, the TCRdb table keeps only in-frame clones and is missing some. The sample holds more than 100,000 clones, roughly 90% seen once. About this clone: Its cognate antigen is unknown.

The sequence was obtained from a woman under 30 in good health and CMV-seropositive. Material: PBMCs.

The CDR3 nucleotides read TGCGCCAGCAGCCCGGGATCGACAGGGAACTACGAGCAGTACTTC. This codes for CASSPGSTGNYEQYF. The V call is TRBV5-1, the J call TRBJ2-7, with TRBD1 matching 7 bases. Germline CDR1 and CDR2: SGHRS and YFSETQ. The CDR3 extends over 15 amino acids. Trimming took 4 bases from V and 3 from J; bases not matched to a gene: 10. The complete variable domain, with remaining parts taken from reference TRBV5-1 and TRBJ2-7, reads KAGVTQTPRYLIKTRGQQVTLSCSPISGHRSVSWYQQTPGQGLQFLFEYFSETQRNKGNFPGRFSGRQFSNSRSEMNVSTLELGDSALYLCASSPGSTGNYEQYFGPGTRLTVT.